These 10 T cell receptor beta chains were all obtained from the same sample, sequenced in a study of OX40 agonist ivuxolimab in advanced cancers. Assay: immunoSEQ multiplex PCR; the TCRdb copy retains only in-frame clones and omits some. Of under 60,000 clones in the sample, roughly 86% are singletons; the top ten hold 11%. The sequences come from CD4+ or CD8+ T cells sorted from blood, collected in a trial of the OX40 agonist ivuxolimab. The receptors shown here come from an adult with an advanced solid tumor such as melanoma, head and neck, liver or kidney cancer.

The rearrangement joins TRBV7-2 to TRBJ1-1; D is undetermined. V was clipped by 0 bases and J by 4 bases, with 6 bases between them. Germline-derived CDR1 and CDR2 are SGHTA and FQGNSA. This CDR3 has 13 residues. The CDR3 sequence: CASSLAEGTEAFF. DNA for the CDR3: TGTGCCAGCAGCTTAGCGGAAGGCACTGAAGCTTTCTTT.

The rearrangement uses TRBV7-8 and TRBJ1-5; 7 bases are shared with TRBD1. The CDR3 covers 17 residues. CDR1 and CDR2 from the germline V gene are SGHVS and FQNEAQ. The V segment lost 5 bases and the J segment 0 bases; nucleotides outside the gene matches: 10. This chain's CDR3 is CASSTRQGLYSNQPQHF. The CDR3 DNA sequence: TGTGCCAGCAGCACTAGACAGGGTCTATATAGCAATCAGCCCCAGCATTTT.

The chain joins TRBV19 to TRBJ1-5; D gene uncertain. This CDR3 is 12 amino acids long. The V gene lost 4 bases and the J gene lost 4 bases, with 5 bases spanning the gap. From germline, CDR1 is LNHDA and CDR2 SQIVND (reference sequence). The CDR3 here is CASSRENQPQHF. CDR3 bases: TGTGCCAGTAGTAGAGAAAATCAGCCCCAGCATTTT.

As DNA, the CDR3 is TGTGCCAGCGCTTACGTGGAGTCCTACAATGAGCAGTTCTTC. Translating gives CASAYVESYNEQFF. The V and J genes are TRBV27 and TRBJ2-1; D gene ambiguous. CDR3 length equals 14 residues. In germline, CDR1 is MNHEY, CDR2 SMNVEV (reference sequence). V was trimmed by 8 bases and J by 1 base, leaving 12 bases between them.

This chain links TRBV6-1 with TRBJ2-5, with D unresolved. The CDR3 has 13 amino acids. CDR1 is MNHNS and CDR2 is SASEGT in the germline V gene. Trimming stripped 3 bases from V and 4 bases from J, with 9 bases between. Here the CDR3 reads CASSDYDGETQYF. Written as DNA, the CDR3 is TGTGCCAGCAGTGACTACGATGGAGAGACCCAGTACTTC.

The V gene is TRBV9, the J gene TRBJ2-3; TRBD2 is a possible D gene (6 bases). Trimming stripped 3 bases from V and 2 bases from J, with 13 bases between. Germline CDR1 and CDR2: SGDLS and YYNGEE. This CDR3 is 15 amino acids long. CDR3 residues: CASSATGLLTDTQYF. The CDR3, as DNA: TGTGCCAGCAGCGCCACGGGACTCCTCACAGATACGCAGTATTTT.

The chain is built from TRBV7-9 and TRBJ2-5; TRBD1 is a possible D gene (5 bases). V lost 5 bases to trimming and J lost 2 bases, with 12 bases between them. This CDR3 has 14 residues. CDR1 is SEHNR and CDR2 is FQNEAQ in the germline V gene (reference sequence). This CDR3 is CASSEDTYQETQYF. In DNA form, the CDR3 reads TGTGCCAGCAGCGAGGACACATATCAAGAGACCCAGTACTTC.

The chain employs TRBV5-8 and TRBJ1-1; D remains ambiguous. The CDR3 totals 16 residues. Germline CDR1 reads SGHTS; CDR2 reads YDEGEE. The V end lost 0 bases, the J end lost 1 base, and 13 bases lay between the germline ends. The CDR3: CASSLAFGRGNTEAFF. CDR3 bases: TGTGCCAGCAGCTTGGCGTTCGGTAGAGGGAACACTGAAGCTTTCTTT.

As for this clone: The same CDR3 also results from other DNA sequences found in this sample. The chain combines TRBV5-1 with TRBJ2-7; 7 bases are a match to TRBD1. The germline V gene has CDR1 SGHRS and CDR2 YFSETQ. Trimming took 0 bases from V and 3 from J; bases not matched to a gene: 3. The CDR3 totals 14 residues. The CDR3 is CASSLDRGHYEQYF. The CDR3 DNA sequence: TGCGCCAGCAGCTTGGACAGGGGCCACTACGAGCAGTACTTC. The variable domain in full, completed from reference TRBV5-1 and TRBJ2-7, reads KAGVTQTPRYLIKTRGQQVTLSCSPISGHRSVSWYQQTPGQGLQFLFEYFSETQRNKGNFPGRFSGRQFSNSRSEMNVSTLELGDSALYLCASSLDRGHYEQYFGPGTRLTVT.

The chain has TRBV7-9 and TRBJ1-2, with 10 bases aligning to TRBD1. Per germline, CDR1 SEHNR and CDR2 FQNEAQ (reference sequence). V lost 5 bases to trimming and J lost 0 bases; unmatched junction nucleotides: 3. CDR3 size: 15 residues. The CDR3 DNA reads TGTGCCAGCAGCGCCGGACAGGGGGCTAACTATGGCTACACCTTC. Its protein is CASSAGQGANYGYTF.